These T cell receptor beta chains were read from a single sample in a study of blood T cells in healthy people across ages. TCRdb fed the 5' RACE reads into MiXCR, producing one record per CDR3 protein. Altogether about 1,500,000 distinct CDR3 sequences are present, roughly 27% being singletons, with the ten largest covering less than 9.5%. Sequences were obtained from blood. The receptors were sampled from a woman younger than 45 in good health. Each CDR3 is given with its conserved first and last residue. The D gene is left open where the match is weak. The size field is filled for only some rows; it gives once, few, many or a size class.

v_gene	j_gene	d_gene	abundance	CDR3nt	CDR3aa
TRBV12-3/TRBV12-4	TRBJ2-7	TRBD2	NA	TGTGCCAGCAGCAACTCCGGACTAGCGGGGGGCGAGCAGTACTTC	CASSNSGLAGGEQYF
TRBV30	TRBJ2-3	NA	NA	TGTGCCTGGAACTCCGGGACTCAATCAGATACGCAGTATTTT	CAWNSGTQSDTQYF
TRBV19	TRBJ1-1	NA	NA	TGTGCCTGCCGGGACCGGGCCTCGGAAGCTTTCTTT	CACRDRASEAFF
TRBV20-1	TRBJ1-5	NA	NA	TGCAGTGCTATTCAGGCGGGCAGTCCTAATAGCAATCAGCCCCAGCATTTT	CSAIQAGSPNSNQPQHF
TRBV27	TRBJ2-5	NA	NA	TGTGCCAGCAGTGCAGGGACGGCCAAAGAGACCCAGTACTTC	CASSAGTAKETQYF
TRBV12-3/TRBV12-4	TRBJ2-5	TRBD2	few	TGTGCCAGCAGTTTCATGGGGACTAGCGCCGTCCAAGAGACCCAGTACTTC	CASSFMGTSAVQETQYF
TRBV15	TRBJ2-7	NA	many	TGTGCCACCAGCAGAGATCGGGGGGCCTTATCCTACGAGCAGTACTTC	CATSRDRGALSYEQYF
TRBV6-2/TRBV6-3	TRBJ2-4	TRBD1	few	TGTGCTGTGGGACAGGGGTCGTACATTCAGTACTTC	CAVGQGSYIQYF
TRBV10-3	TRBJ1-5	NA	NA	TGTGCCATCAGTGAATATAGCAATCAGCCCCAGCATTTT	CAISEYSNQPQHF
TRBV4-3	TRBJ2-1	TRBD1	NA	TGCGCCAGCAGCCAGGACCCGACAGGGAACTCCGATTACAATGAGCAGTTCTTC	CASSQDPTGNSDYNEQFF
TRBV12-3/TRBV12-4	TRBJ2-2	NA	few	TGTGCCAGCCCGGACCGCAACACCGGGGAGCTGTTTTTT	CASPDRNTGELFF
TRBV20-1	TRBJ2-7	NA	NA	TGCAGTGCCGTAGGGGCCAGGGACGGCTCCTACGAGCAGTACTTC	CSAVGARDGSYEQYF
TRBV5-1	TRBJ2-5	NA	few	TGCGCCAGCAGCACGACGTCCGGGGTTGGGGAGACCCAGTACTTC	CASSTTSGVGETQYF
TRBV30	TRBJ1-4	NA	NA	TGTGCCTGGACAGGGGTCGGCGAAAAACTGTTTTTT	CAWTGVGEKLFF
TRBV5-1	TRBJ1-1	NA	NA	TGCGCCAGCAGCCCGCGTTCAGGGAACGCTGAAGCTTTCTTT	CASSPRSGNAEAFF
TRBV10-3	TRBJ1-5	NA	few	TGTGCCATCAGTGAGAGGTGGGATCAGCCCCAGCATTTT	CAISERWDQPQHF
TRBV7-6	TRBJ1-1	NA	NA	TGTGCCAGTGTCGATGTCGGCACTGAAGCTTTCTTT	CASVDVGTEAFF
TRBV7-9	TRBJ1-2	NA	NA	TGTGCCAGCAGCTCCCCCCAGCTGGGGAGCTATGGCTACACCTTC	CASSSPQLGSYGYTF
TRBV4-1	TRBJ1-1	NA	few	TGCGCCAGCAGCCAACCTCTCCGCGGACGGGGGAACACTGAAGCTTTCTTT	CASSQPLRGRGNTEAFF
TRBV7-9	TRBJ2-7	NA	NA	TGTGCCAGCAGCGGGGGGACAGTTACAAGCTCCTACGAGCAGTACTTC	CASSGGTVTSSYEQYF
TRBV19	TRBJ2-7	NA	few	TGTGCCAGTAGTACCAGGCGCAGGGGTGACGAGCAGTACTTC	CASSTRRRGDEQYF
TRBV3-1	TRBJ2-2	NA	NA	TGTGCCAGCAGCCCCCCAACAGGGAACACCGGGGAGCTGTTTTTT	CASSPPTGNTGELFF
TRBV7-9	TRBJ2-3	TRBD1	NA	TGTGCCAGCAGCTTAAAGTGGGGTCGACAGGGCGATCCAGATACGCAGTATTTT	CASSLKWGRQGDPDTQYF
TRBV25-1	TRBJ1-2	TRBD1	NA	TGTGCCAGCAGAGAAACAGGGGGCGCCTATGGCTACACCTTC	CASRETGGAYGYTF